What follows are 3 T cell receptor beta chains derived from one specimen sequenced in a study of T cells in Graves' hyperthyroidism and ophthalmopathy. Amplified regions were TCR beta CDR3 sequences from RNA transcripts. First-round RT-PCR of the TCR CDR3 relied on the HTBI primer set. One entry per CDR3 protein, called by TCRdb with MiXCR from the multiplex PCR reads. The data contain 450,000 to 650,000 distinct CDR3 sequences, more than 13% of them singletons. Source material: blood. All receptors derive from a woman aged 18-29 years with Graves' ophthalmopathy.

The chain is built from TRBV2 and TRBJ1-1; D is possibly TRBD1 (5 bases). V was pared by 8 bases and J by 1 base, with 14 bases between. Germline V CDR1 and CDR2: SNHLY, FYNNEI. This CDR3 comprises 14 residues. CDR3 sequence reads: CASRRGQGNTEAFF. In DNA form, the CDR3 reads TGTGCCAGCCGAAGAGGGCAGGGGAACACTGAAGCTTTCTTT.

Ten or more counts support this clonotype. The gene calls are TRBV29-1 and TRBJ2-7; D gene uncertain. The V gene's germline CDR1 is SQVTM and CDR2 ANQGSEA. CDR3 length equals 11 residues. Trimming left V 2 bases short and J 3 bases short, with 5 bases between. The CDR3 is CSVEINYEQYF. The DNA of the CDR3 is TGCAGCGTTGAAATCAACTACGAGCAGTACTTC.

This clonotype was counted at least ten times. The V and J genes are TRBV7-2 and TRBJ1-1; 8 bases line up with TRBD1. Trimming took 5 bases from V and 5 from J; bases not matched to a gene: 1. This CDR3 region has 12 residues. Per germline, CDR1 SGHTA and CDR2 FQGNSA. CDR3 sequence (DNA): TGTGCCAGCAGCCACAGGGGGACTGAAGCTTTCTTT. Encoded protein: CASSHRGTEAFF.